One and the same sample provided the 10 T cell receptor beta chains below, sequenced in a study of cytomegalovirus exposure and HLA in healthy donors. TCRdb keeps only in-frame clones here, not all; method: immunoSEQ multiplex PCR. There are a few hundred thousand clones in the sample; about nine tenths occur only once, and 0.83% lies in the top ten. Material: PBMCs. The source of these receptors is a woman aged 18-30 years in good health and CMV-seronegative.

The rearrangement links TRBV6-5 to TRBJ2-7, with a weak D call TRBD1 (5 bases). This CDR3 contains 13 residues. Trimming took off 0 bases at V and 6 bases at J, with 9 bases between the two ends. The germline gives CDR1 MNHEY, CDR2 SVGAGI. CDR3 amino acids: CASSYSGQSEQYF. DNA of the CDR3: TGTGCCAGCAGTTACTCGGGGCAATCCGAGCAGTACTTC.

V and J are TRBV2 and TRBJ2-7, with 12 bases matching TRBD2. The CDR3 is made up of 15 amino acids. From germline, CDR1 is SNHLY and CDR2 FYNNEI. Trimming took 6 bases from V and 4 from J; bases not matched to a gene: 7. The CDR3 DNA is TGTGCCAGCAGCCCGACTAGCGGGAGTGTGTACGAGCAGTACTTC. Its translation is CASSPTSGSVYEQYF.

V usage is TRBV7-2 and J usage is TRBJ2-3, with 12 bases lining up with TRBD2. Losses at the gene ends were 6 bases for V and 1 base for J; bases not matched to a gene: 8. In germline, CDR1 is SGHTA, CDR2 FQGNSA. This CDR3 has 17 residues. The DNA for the CDR3 is TGTGCCAGCAGTCGACGCGGACTAGCGGGACGCACAGATACGCAGTATTTT. It encodes CASSRRGLAGRTDTQYF. The full variable domain, rest sourced from reference TRBV7-2 and TRBJ2-3, is GAGVSQSPSNKVTEKGKDVELRCDPISGHTALYWYRQSLGQGLEFLIYFQGNSAPDKSGLPSDRFSAERTGGSVSTLTIQRTQQEDSAVYLCASSRRGLAGRTDTQYFGPGTRLTVL.

The chain recombines TRBV9 with TRBJ2-2; possible D gene TRBD1, 6 bases. The V end was cut by 7 bases, the J end by 7 bases, with 17 bases between. Germline loops: CDR1 SGDLS, CDR2 YYNGEE. There are 14 residues in the CDR3. CDR3 sequence reads: CASGAGWGHGELFF. CDR3 nucleotide sequence: TGTGCCAGCGGGGCAGGGTGGGGACACGGGGAGCTGTTTTTT.

This sequence joins TRBV28 and TRBJ1-2; a possible D gene is TRBD1 (5 bases). Trimming cost V 5 bases and J 4 bases, with 14 bases left between them. CDR1 is MDHEN and CDR2 is SYDVKM in the germline V gene. The CDR3 has 14 amino acids. In nucleotides, the CDR3 is TGTGCCAGCAGTCTCGCCGGGGGTTTCTATGGCTACACCTTC. This codes for CASSLAGGFYGYTF.

The rearrangement links TRBV14 to TRBJ2-5, with D unresolved. Trimming removed 4 bases from V and 3 bases from J, with 12 bases in between. The germline gives CDR1 SGHDN, CDR2 FVKESK. CDR3 size: 14 residues. DNA for the CDR3: TGTGCCAGCAGCCCTCAGGTCCAAAAAGAGACCCAGTACTTC. This encodes CASSPQVQKETQYF.

The genes are TRBV7-9 and TRBJ2-2; TRBD2 matches 14 bases. Germline CDR1 and CDR2: SEHNR and FQNEAQ (reference sequence). Trimming at V came to 5 bases and at J to 6 bases, leaving 8 bases not matched to a gene. The CDR3 is made up of 17 amino acids. The CDR3 spells CASSAGLAGGWSGELFF. Written as DNA, the CDR3 is TGTGCCAGCAGCGCAGGACTAGCGGGGGGCTGGTCCGGGGAGCTGTTTTTT.

V and J are TRBV6-1 and TRBJ2-1, with 7 bases identical to TRBD2. V was pared by 5 bases and J by 5 bases, with 6 bases of the junction left unmatched. Germline V lookup: CDR1 MNHNS, CDR2 SASEGT. This CDR3 contains 14 residues. CDR3 amino acids: CASSTRDYDNEQFF. In DNA, the CDR3 is TGTGCCAGCAGTACTCGGGACTACGACAATGAGCAGTTCTTC.

The chain is built from TRBV2 and TRBJ1-2; D is ambiguous. CDR3 length equals 14 residues. Trimming took off 5 bases at V and 8 bases at J, with 18 bases between the two ends. Germline V gene sequence: CDR1 SNHLY, CDR2 FYNNEI. The CDR3 sequence is CASSSLGPPGGYTF. In DNA, the CDR3 is TGTGCCAGCAGTTCCTTGGGTCCACCCGGGGGCTACACCTTC. The complete variable domain, with remaining parts taken from reference TRBV2 and TRBJ1-2, reads EPEVTQTPSHQVTQMGQEVILRCVPISNHLYFYWYRQILGQKVEFLVSFYNNEISEKSEIFDDQFSVERPDGSNFTLKIRSTKLEDSAMYFCASSSLGPPGGYTFGSGTRLTVV.

V is TRBV4-1 and J is TRBJ2-7; 7 nucleotides line up with TRBD1. This CDR3 has 13 amino acids. The V segment lost 3 bases and the J segment 7 bases; nucleotides outside the gene matches: 6. Germline V lookup: CDR1 MGHRA, CDR2 YSYEKL. DNA of the CDR3: TGCGCCAGCAGCCAGACGACAGGGTTTGAGCAGTACTTC. Translated: CASSQTTGFEQYF.